This T cell receptor beta chain derives from a study of T-cell memory formation after mild COVID-19. Study information: Largely donor-specific sequence clusters came from a couple of donors. Study-level points and caveats: For contracting clones, CD4+ ones sat mainly in CM and EM, CD8+ in EMRA. Day 15 to 85 contractors were CD4/CD8 balanced; later expanders leaned CD4+.

5'RACE with constant-segment primers yielded barcoded, UMI-tagged TCR alpha and TCR beta cDNA libraries. MiXCR, applied by TCRdb to the 5' RACE reads, yields one record per CDR3 protein. The profile shows tens of thousands of distinct CDR3 sequences, about 23% of them singletons. Germline V gene lookup returns CDR1 DFQATT and CDR2 SNEGSKA (reference sequence). Between the trimmed V and J ends, which lost 3 bases and 0 bases, there was a span of 18 bases. The CDR3 runs to 17 residues. This clonotype was picked up a small number of times. Its antigen is not identified. Sequencing input: PBMCs or a T cell subset sorted from them (not recorded which). V usage is TRBV20-1 and J usage is TRBJ1-3; D is possibly TRBD1 (6 bases). This TCR was sampled from a man aged 18 to 29 who had mild COVID-19 (a few samples of this study predate the infection). Cell type and time point are not known. Written as DNA, the CDR3 is TGCAGTGCTAGCCAACTACTCCGGGACAACTCTGGAAACACCATATATTTT. It encodes CSASQLLRDNSGNTIYF.